These 18 T cell receptor beta chains share one sample of origin, sequenced in a study of blood T cell repertoires in COVID-19. TCRdb's copy holds only in-frame clones and misses some; the assay was immunoSEQ multiplex PCR. The table has 250,000 or so clones, less than 90% seen once; the top ten hold about 1.5%. The specimen was peripheral blood. All receptors derive from a woman aged 40 to 55 who had recovered from COVID-19.

The chain combines TRBV24-1 with TRBJ2-7, with 7 bases lining up with TRBD1. After removal of 4 bases from V and 0 bases from J, the junction contained 5 bases not matched to a gene. Per the germline V gene, CDR1 is KGHDR and CDR2 is SFDVKD. The CDR3 runs 15 residues. CDR3: CATSDPRDSSYEQYF. In DNA form, the CDR3 reads TGTGCCACCAGTGACCCCCGGGACAGCTCCTACGAGCAGTACTTC.

The rearrangement links TRBV13 to TRBJ1-6, with TRBD1 matching over 8 bases. Germline assignment: CDR1 PRHDT and CDR2 FYEKMQ (reference sequence). V lost 4 bases to trimming and J lost 7 bases; unmatched junction nucleotides: 6. This CDR3 has 15 residues. The CDR3 region is CASSYSGGLNSPLHF. The CDR3 nucleotides read TGTGCCAGCAGCTACTCAGGGGGCTTGAATTCACCCCTCCACTTT.

This chain connects TRBV7-9 to TRBJ2-3; D is perhaps TRBD2 (5 bases). The germline V gene encodes CDR1 SEHNR and CDR2 FQNEAQ (reference sequence). V gave up 3 bases and J gave up 0 bases, with 13 bases separating them. The length of the CDR3 is 16 residues. The CDR3 protein is CASSFGTGSSTDTQYF. CDR3 DNA: TGTGCCAGCAGCTTTGGAACGGGGTCTAGCACAGATACGCAGTATTTT. Together with reference TRBV7-9 and TRBJ2-3, the CDR3 gives the full variable domain: DTGVSQNPRHKITKRGQNVTFRCDPISEHNRLYWYRQTLGQGPEFLTYFQNEAQLEKSRLLSDRFSAERPKGSFSTLEIQRTEQGDSAMYLCASSFGTGSSTDTQYFGPGTRLTVL.

The chain combines TRBV5-5 with TRBJ1-1; D is unresolved. This CDR3 has 13 amino acids. V was shortened by 4 bases and J by 5 bases, with 12 bases between the two germline ends. Germline CDR1 reads SGHKS; CDR2 reads YYEKEE (reference sequence). The CDR3 here is CASSVGRRTEAFF. The DNA of the CDR3 is TGTGCCAGCAGCGTGGGTAGGAGGACTGAAGCTTTCTTT.

This clone was counted only a few times. The chain links TRBV7-9 to TRBJ1-1; 7 positions agree with TRBD1. The V gene end was trimmed by 5 bases and the J gene end by 5 bases; junction bases not matched to a gene: 8. Germline values: CDR1 SEHNR, CDR2 FQNEAQ (reference sequence). This CDR3 contains 14 residues. CDR3 protein: CASSRTGAGTEAFF. The CDR3 region has the DNA TGTGCCAGCAGCCGTACAGGGGCTGGGACTGAAGCTTTCTTT.

The chain uses TRBV6-5 and TRBJ2-3; D is possibly TRBD2 (6 bases). Trimming took off 9 bases at V and 0 bases at J, with 16 bases between the two ends. The CDR3 extends over 15 amino acids. Germline CDR1 and CDR2: MNHEY and SVGAGI. The DNA for the CDR3 is TGTGCCAGTTGTCCCCGGGGGAGAAGCACAGATACGCAGTATTTT. Its protein is CASCPRGRSTDTQYF.

This clone was seen once. The J gene is TRBJ2-7, the V gene TRBV15, with D tentatively TRBD1 (6 bases). Germline lookup yields CDR1 LNHNV and CDR2 YYDKDF (reference sequence). Trimming stripped 4 bases from V and 7 bases from J, with 20 bases between. There are 15 residues in the CDR3. CDR3 residues: CATSKPRDISLEQYF. CDR3 DNA sequence: TGTGCCACCAGCAAACCCCGGGACATATCTCTGGAGCAGTACTTC.

The genes are TRBV7-9 and TRBJ1-4, with D uncertain. Germline CDR1 is SEHNR and CDR2 is FQNEAQ (reference sequence). Trimming stripped 2 bases from V and 7 bases from J, with 11 bases between. This CDR3 contains 14 residues. CDR3 residues: CASSLNNAFEKLFF. The CDR3 DNA is TGTGCCAGCAGCTTAAACAACGCCTTTGAAAAACTGTTTTTT.

This chain joins TRBV5-8 and TRBJ2-2, with TRBD2 identical over 7 bases. V shed 6 bases, J shed 2 bases, and the junction held 7 bases outside the gene matches. Germline CDR1 SGHTS, CDR2 YDEGEE. The CDR3 length is 15 residues. The CDR3 loop reads CASTDPGGNTGELFF. CDR3 DNA sequence: TGTGCCAGCACCGACCCGGGGGGTAACACCGGGGAGCTGTTTTTT.

The table lists this clone with a count of one. This chain connects TRBV3-1 (or the pseudogene TRBV3-2) to TRBJ2-5, with 16 bases fitting TRBD2. The V segment lost 3 bases and the J segment 0 bases; nucleotides outside the gene matches: 4. This CDR3 is 18 amino acids long. Germline CDR1 LGHDT, CDR2 YNNKEL (reference sequence). CDR3 bases: TGTGCCAGCAGCCAGCCGGGACTAGCGGGGGGGCACCAAGAGACCCAGTACTTC. Amino acid sequence: CASSQPGLAGGHQETQYF.

This chain's CDR3 is CASSRGDRGRDYTF. The CDR3 region has the DNA TGTGCCAGCAGTCGGGGGGACAGGGGGCGAGATTACACCTTC. The V and J genes are TRBV6-5 and TRBJ1-2, with 12 bases fitting TRBD1. The CDR3 is 14 amino acids. V shed 5 bases and J 11 bases; nucleotides not matched to a gene: 9. Germline V gives CDR1 MNHEY, CDR2 SVGAGI.

The chain uses TRBV7-2 and TRBJ2-7; 8 bases are shared with TRBD2. This CDR3 is 14 amino acids long. CDR1 and CDR2 (germline): SGHTA, FQGNSA. V lost 5 bases to trimming and J lost 6 bases; unmatched junction nucleotides: 9. The CDR3 spells CASSPGGTEREQYF. DNA of the CDR3: TGTGCCAGCAGCCCGGGGGGGACCGAACGCGAGCAGTACTTC.

The chain has TRBV7-9 and TRBJ2-5; possible D gene TRBD2, 7 bases. The ends were cut back, 0 bases at V and 4 bases at J, with 12 bases in the middle. Per the germline V gene, CDR1 is SEHNR and CDR2 is FQNEAQ (reference sequence). The CDR3 extends over 15 amino acids. The DNA of the CDR3 is TGTGCCAGCAGCTTAGCCGGGGGGCGCGTAGAGACCCAGTACTTC. Protein: CASSLAGGRVETQYF.

The rearrangement links TRBV7-9 to TRBJ1-6; D ambiguous. Trimming shortened V by 5 bases and J by 10 bases, and 9 bases separated the two germline ends. In germline, CDR1 is SEHNR, CDR2 FQNEAQ (reference sequence). The CDR3 runs to 12 residues. CDR3 loop: CASSPGESPLHF. The CDR3 DNA is TGTGCCAGCAGCCCTGGAGAATCACCCCTCCACTTT. Full variable domain (outside the CDR3, taken from reference TRBV7-9 and TRBJ1-6): DTGVSQNPRHKITKRGQNVTFRCDPISEHNRLYWYRQTLGQGPEFLTYFQNEAQLEKSRLLSDRFSAERPKGSFSTLEIQRTEQGDSAMYLCASSPGESPLHFGNGTRLTVT.

J is TRBJ2-3 and V is TRBV5-4; 14 nucleotides match TRBD2. The V segment lost 6 bases and the J segment 4 bases; nucleotides outside the gene matches: 13. CDR1 and CDR2 from the germline V gene are SGHNT and YYREEE (reference sequence). There are 18 residues in the CDR3. The CDR3 DNA follows: TGTGCCAGCACCGGACTAGCGGGGGGACCTACGGGGGCAGATACGCAGTATTTT. Protein sequence: CASTGLAGGPTGADTQYF.

This clone turned up a few times. V and J are TRBV3-1 (or the pseudogene TRBV3-2) and TRBJ2-7; 9 nucleotides agree with TRBD2. J gave up 3 bases and V 8 bases, and 8 bases lay outside the gene matches. Germline CDR1 LGHDT, CDR2 YNNKEL (reference sequence). The CDR3 runs 14 residues. The CDR3 DNA follows: TGTGCCAGCGGTCCGGGGACTAGCAGCTACGAGCAGTACTTC. As protein: CASGPGTSSYEQYF.

CDR3 protein: CASSLQDQPQHF. CDR3 coding DNA: TGTGCCAGCAGCTTGCAGGATCAGCCCCAGCATTTT. This chain connects TRBV5-6 to TRBJ1-5; no firm D call. Germline CDR1 SGHDT, CDR2 YYEEEE. Trimming removed 1 base at V and 5 bases at J, with 4 bases between. This CDR3 has 12 residues.

This chain joins TRBV2 and TRBJ1-1, with TRBD1 matching over 9 bases. The V segment lost 7 bases and the J segment 1 base; nucleotides outside the gene matches: 4. Germline CDR1 is SNHLY and CDR2 is FYNNEI. The CDR3 length is 14 residues. The CDR3 loop reads CASKTGGSNTEAFF. In DNA, the CDR3 is TGTGCCAGCAAAACAGGGGGCTCGAACACTGAAGCTTTCTTT.